The 25 T cell receptor beta chains presented below share a single source sample, sequenced in a study of cytomegalovirus exposure and HLA in healthy donors. In the PCR, 60 Vbeta and 13 Jbeta primers were used. The assay was immunoSEQ multiplex PCR, and TCRdb's table has in-frame clones only and misses some. Of around 170,000 clones listed, more than 75% are singletons. Material: PBMCs. The receptor set was obtained from a woman aged 18-29 years in good health and CMV-seronegative.

There are many counts of this clone. The chain is built from TRBV5-1 and TRBJ1-2; a possible D gene is TRBD1 (5 bases). The ends were cut back, 1 base at V and 8 bases at J, with 9 bases in the middle. The CDR3 is made up of 12 amino acids. Germline values: CDR1 SGHRS, CDR2 YFSETQ. CDR3 coding DNA: TGCGCCAGCAGCTTGCAGGGTGAAGGCTACACCTTC. The encoded protein is CASSLQGEGYTF.

This chain uses TRBV2 with TRBJ2-2, with 9 bases that match TRBD1. The CDR3 consists of 16 residues. Germline assignment: CDR1 SNHLY and CDR2 FYNNEI. V shed 6 bases and J 0 bases; nucleotides not matched to a gene: 5. The CDR3 DNA is TGTGCCAGCAGGGTACAGGGGGCCACGAACACCGGGGAGCTGTTTTTT. Translation: CASRVQGATNTGELFF.

V usage is TRBV25-1 and J usage is TRBJ2-1; the D is unclear. Germline lookup yields CDR1 MGHDK and CDR2 SYGVNS. V was trimmed by 4 bases and J by 4 bases, leaving 14 bases between them. This CDR3 is 15 amino acids long. The CDR3 sequence: CASSGWSGVYNEQFF. DNA of the CDR3: TGTGCCAGCAGTGGGTGGTCAGGCGTTTACAATGAGCAGTTCTTC.

The V call is TRBV27, the J call TRBJ1-4; unclear D gene. The CDR3 sequence is 13 residues long. Germline V lookup: CDR1 MNHEY, CDR2 SMNVEV (reference sequence). With 6 bases removed from V and 7 bases from J, the gap between germline ends came to 12 bases. In DNA form, the CDR3 reads TGTGCCAGCAGAGGGAGGCATGGTGAAAAACTGTTTTTT. It specifies CASRGRHGEKLFF.

This chain links TRBV18 with TRBJ2-5, with TRBD2 identical over 10 bases. The V segment lost 3 bases and the J segment 5 bases; nucleotides outside the gene matches: 24. This CDR3 contains 21 residues. Per the germline V gene, CDR1 is KGHSH and CDR2 is LQKENI. The CDR3 DNA reads as TGTGCCAGCTCACCTTTCGGACCAGCGGGAGGGCAAACTCACCGAAGGGAGACCCAGTACTTC. It codes for CASSPFGPAGGQTHRRETQYF.

The chain has TRBV7-9 and TRBJ2-5; perhaps TRBD2 as D (6 bases). V shed 4 bases and J shed 2 bases, with 17 bases lying between them. Germline CDR1 reads SEHNR; CDR2 reads FQNEAQ (reference sequence). The CDR3 sequence is 16 residues long. CDR3 in amino acids: CASSSLAGLIQETQYF. CDR3 coding DNA: TGTGCCAGCAGCTCACTCGCGGGACTCATACAAGAGACCCAGTACTTC.

The J gene is TRBJ2-3, the V gene TRBV18; no firm D call. Trimming stripped 3 bases from V and 2 bases from J, with 12 bases between. Germline values: CDR1 KGHSH, CDR2 LQKENI. This CDR3 is built from 15 residues. CDR3 amino acids: CASSPGSFDTDTQYF. The CDR3 DNA reads as TGTGCCAGCTCACCCGGGTCCTTCGACACAGATACGCAGTATTTT.

A few counts support this clone. The chain employs TRBV2 and TRBJ1-1, with D unclear. Trimming pared 5 bases from V and 1 base from J, leaving 8 bases between. CDR1 and CDR2 (germline): SNHLY, FYNNEI. The CDR3 totals 13 residues. CDR3 sequence: CASSLYENTEAFF. The CDR3 DNA follows: TGTGCCAGCAGTCTCTATGAGAACACTGAAGCTTTCTTT.

The chain couples TRBV4-1 to TRBJ2-5; 9 positions agree with TRBD2. CDR3 length: 16 amino acids. V was pared by 1 base and J by 1 base, with 4 bases of the junction left unmatched. Germline loops: CDR1 MGHRA, CDR2 YSYEKL. As DNA, the CDR3 is TGCGCCAGCAGCCAAGGTGCGCGGGAGGGCCAAGAGACCCAGTACTTC. It specifies CASSQGAREGQETQYF.

The chain combines TRBV28 with TRBJ2-1, with a weak D call TRBD2 (6 bases). Trimming removed 7 bases at V and 5 bases at J, with 15 bases between. Germline lookup yields CDR1 MDHEN and CDR2 SYDVKM. This CDR3 region has 14 residues. The CDR3, as DNA: TGTGCCAGCAACACGGGAGTTTGGGACAATGAGCAGTTCTTC. This encodes CASNTGVWDNEQFF.

The table lists this clone with a count of one. This rearrangement joins TRBV5-4 to TRBJ1-4, with TRBD1 matching 10 bases. The CDR3 consists of 15 residues. Germline assignment: CDR1 SGHNT and CDR2 YYREEE (reference sequence). The V segment lost 2 bases and the J segment 6 bases; nucleotides outside the gene matches: 4. CDR3 amino acids: CASSFGGTGDEKLFF. The CDR3 DNA reads as TGTGCCAGCAGCTTTGGGGGGACAGGGGATGAAAAACTGTTTTTT. Full variable domain (missing parts from reference TRBV5-4 and TRBJ1-4): ETGVTQSPTHLIKTRGQQVTLRCSSQSGHNTVSWYQQALGQGPQFIFQYYREEENGRGNFPPRFSGLQFPNYSSELNVNALELDDSALYLCASSFGGTGDEKLFFGSGTQLSVL.

The chain carries TRBV25-1 and TRBJ1-1; maybe TRBD1 (6 bases). Germline V gene lookup returns CDR1 MGHDK and CDR2 SYGVNS. V lost 6 bases, J lost 0 bases, and 11 bases lay in between. The CDR3 totals 14 residues. CDR3 sequence reads: CASRPTGLNTEAFF. DNA of the CDR3: TGTGCCAGCAGACCAACAGGGCTGAACACTGAAGCTTTCTTT. The full variable domain, its missing parts supplied by reference TRBV25-1 and TRBJ1-1, is EADIYQTPRYLVIGTGKKITLECSQTMGHDKMYWYQQDPGMELHLIHYSYGVNSTEKGDLSSESTVSRIRTEHFPLTLESARPSHTSQYLCASRPTGLNTEAFFGQGTRLTVV.

The V call is TRBV29-1, the J call TRBJ2-7, with 8 bases lining up with TRBD1. The germline V gene has CDR1 SQVTM and CDR2 ANQGSEA. The length of the CDR3 is 14 residues. Trimming cost V 4 bases and J 5 bases; bases outside gene matches: 10. The CDR3: CSVVDQGAFDEQYF. CDR3 nucleotides: TGCAGCGTTGTTGATCAGGGGGCCTTCGACGAGCAGTACTTC.

The chain uses TRBV4-1 and TRBJ2-1; TRBD2 matches 11 bases. CDR1 and CDR2 (germline): MGHRA, YSYEKL. With V trimmed by 3 bases and J by 7 bases, 5 bases remained unmatched. CDR3 length: 15 residues. The CDR3 DNA reads TGCGCCAGCAGCCAGGGACTAGCGGAGGAGAATGAGCAGTTCTTC. This gives the protein CASSQGLAEENEQFF.

The J gene is TRBJ1-4, the V gene TRBV25-1, with D perhaps matching TRBD1 (5 bases). The CDR3 runs to 12 residues. Germline V gives CDR1 MGHDK, CDR2 SYGVNS. Trimming left V 3 bases short and J 15 bases short, with 14 bases between. The CDR3 DNA reads as TGTGCCAGCAGTGACTTGCCGGGGGTTATGTTTTTT. Translating it yields CASSDLPGVMFF.

The chain is built from TRBV28 and TRBJ2-1; 7 bases match TRBD2. Germline assignment: CDR1 MDHEN and CDR2 SYDVKM. The CDR3 covers 15 residues. V shed 2 bases and J 3 bases; nucleotides not matched to a gene: 4. CDR3 sequence: CASSLPSGNYNEQFF. CDR3 DNA: TGTGCCAGCAGTTTACCTAGCGGAAACTACAATGAGCAGTTCTTC.

The J gene is TRBJ2-1, the V gene TRBV27, with TRBD1 matching 7 bases. Per the germline V gene, CDR1 is MNHEY and CDR2 is SMNVEV (reference sequence). V gave up 3 bases and J gave up 5 bases; unmatched junction bases: 4. The CDR3 consists of 14 residues. CDR3: CASSFVTGNNEQFF. The DNA for the CDR3 is TGTGCCAGCAGTTTTGTGACAGGGAACAATGAGCAGTTCTTC.

V usage is TRBV19 and J usage is TRBJ1-1; a possible D gene is TRBD1 (6 bases). The CDR3 consists of 13 residues. Germline lookup yields CDR1 LNHDA and CDR2 SQIVND (reference sequence). Trimming shortened V by 4 bases and J by 5 bases, and 11 bases separated the two germline ends. The CDR3 sequence is CASSTNRETEAFF. CDR3 sequence (DNA): TGTGCCAGTAGTACAAACAGGGAGACTGAAGCTTTCTTT.

The V call is TRBV5-5, the J call TRBJ2-3; perhaps TRBD1 as D (5 bases). CDR3 size: 16 residues. Germline CDR1 and CDR2: SGHKS and YYEKEE (reference sequence). Deletions cut 4 bases from V and 2 bases from J, with 17 bases between. As DNA, the CDR3 is TGTGCCAGCAGCGGGGCGGCCAGGTCCGACACAGATACGCAGTATTTT. Protein product: CASSGAARSDTDTQYF. The full variable domain, completed using reference TRBV5-5 and TRBJ2-3, is DAGVTQSPTHLIKTRGQQVTLRCSPISGHKSVSWYQQVLGQGPQFIFQYYEKEERGRGNFPDRFSARQFPNYSSELNVNALLLGDSALYLCASSGAARSDTDTQYFGPGTRLTVL.

The chain is built from TRBV23-1 and TRBJ1-1; D is unclear. TRBV23-1 is sorted into the ORF group, with uncertain function. This CDR3 has 11 residues. Trimming stripped 8 bases from V and 1 base from J, with 5 bases between. For the CDR3, the DNA is TGCGCCAGCGGGCAGAACACTGAAGCTTTCTTT. It specifies CASGQNTEAFF.

The chain employs TRBV27 and TRBJ2-3; D remains unclear. The CDR3 extends over 13 amino acids. The germline V gene encodes CDR1 MNHEY and CDR2 SMNVEV (reference sequence). The V and J ends lost 4 bases and 4 bases respectively, with 9 bases between them. CDR3 sequence (DNA): TGTGCCAGCAGTTCGTACACCTCAGATACGCAGTATTTT. This translates into CASSSYTSDTQYF.

The chain combines TRBV9 with TRBJ1-2, with 10 nucleotides matching TRBD1. The CDR3 is 14 amino acids. Germline trimming cut 2 bases from V and 4 bases from J; bases unmatched to any gene: 2. Per the germline V gene, CDR1 is SGDLS and CDR2 is YYNGEE. The CDR3 loop is CASSVRDRGYGYTF. The DNA for the CDR3 is TGTGCCAGCAGCGTTAGGGACAGGGGCTATGGCTACACCTTC.

The CDR3 spells CAWNTIRTGELFF. In nucleotides, the CDR3 is TGTGCCTGGAATACCATCAGGACCGGGGAGCTGTTTTTT. J is TRBJ2-2 and V is TRBV30; D unclear. CDR3 length: 13 residues. Per germline, CDR1 GTSNPN and CDR2 SVGIG (reference sequence). Deletions cut 4 bases from V and 5 bases from J, with 11 bases between.

The rearrangement joins TRBV18 to TRBJ2-7, with D perhaps matching TRBD2 (6 bases). The V gene lost 3 bases and the J gene lost 4 bases, with 16 bases spanning the gap. The CDR3 is 15 amino acids. From germline, CDR1 is KGHSH and CDR2 LQKENI. For the CDR3, the DNA is TGTGCCAGCTCACCCCCGGGCCTGGAGGGGTACGAGCAGTACTTC. Its translation is CASSPPGLEGYEQYF.

This chain uses TRBV28 with TRBJ2-7; D gene uncertain. Per germline, CDR1 MDHEN and CDR2 SYDVKM. Trimming shortened V by 6 bases and J by 3 bases, and 12 bases separated the two germline ends. The CDR3 contains 13 residues. The CDR3 DNA sequence: TGTGCCAGCAGCCACCCCTCGGGCTACGAGCAGTACTTC. This sequence encodes CASSHPSGYEQYF.